Below are 32 T cell receptor beta chains sequenced from a single sample in a study of T cell clonality in common variable immunodeficiency. Study-level results: Common variable immunodeficiency TCR beta sequences reportedly had fewer deletions and N-nucleotide insertions.

Sequenced by immunoSEQ multiplex PCR; TCRdb stores in-frame clones only, minus some. The sample presents approximately 29,000 clones, none singletons. These receptors lack a known antigen. The specimen was peripheral blood mononuclear cells. Receptors were obtained from a human donor with common variable immunodeficiency.

There are many counts of this clone. The CDR3 end falls 3 residues outside the read, so it is completed with the germline J gene. The chain joins TRBV6-4 to TRBJ2-2; no clear D gene. Germline V CDR1 and CDR2: MRHNA, SNTAGT. This CDR3 contains 14 residues. The V end lost 8 bases, the J end lost 0 bases, and 10 bases lay between the germline ends. The CDR3 here is CASRSASNTGELFF. CDR3 DNA (partial): TGTGCCAGCCGGAGCGCTTCGAACACCGGGGAG.

This clone was picked up many times. The read finishes 3 residues shy of the CDR3 end, and the germline J gene is used to complete it. This sequence joins TRBV2 and TRBJ2-2, with a tentative D call TRBD1 (6 bases). Between the trimmed V and J ends, which lost 6 bases and 5 bases, there was a span of 19 bases. This CDR3 region has 16 residues. Germline V gene data show CDR1 as SNHLY and CDR2 as FYNNEI. The sequenced CDR3 bases are TGTGCCAGCAGCCAGAGGGGGACACCCGCAACCGGGGAG. Amino acid sequence: CASSQRGTPATGE. The entire CDR3 reads CASSQRGTPATGELFF.

Notes on this clone: The CDR3 is cut off 3 residues early in the read; its end comes from the germline J gene. This rearrangement joins TRBV5-1 to TRBJ2-7; 7 bases map to TRBD2. This CDR3 spans 15 amino acids. V lost 1 base and J lost 6; bases outside the gene matches: 10. Germline V gives CDR1 SGHRS, CDR2 YFSETQ. The part of the CDR3 DNA that was read is TGCGCCAGCAGCTTGCAGTTAGCGGGCGCTGCCGAG. Translating gives CASSLQLAGAAE. The whole CDR3 sequence reads CASSLQLAGAAEQYF. Full variable domain (missing parts from reference TRBV5-1 and TRBJ2-7): KAGVTQTPRYLIKTRGQQVTLSCSPISGHRSVSWYQQTPGQGLQFLFEYFSETQRNKGNFPGRFSGRQFSNSRSEMNVSTLELGDSALYLCASSLQLAGAAEQYFGPGTRLTVT.

This clone was counted at least ten times. The read finishes 3 residues shy of the CDR3 end, and the germline J gene is used to complete it. The V call is TRBV2, the J call TRBJ1-5, with a weak D call TRBD1 (6 bases). Trimming shortened V by 4 bases and J by 3 bases, and 10 bases separated the two germline ends. The CDR3 totals 14 residues. In germline, CDR1 is SNHLY, CDR2 FYNNEI. CDR3: CASSAQGLNQPQHF. The part of the CDR3 DNA that was read is TGTGCCAGCAGTGCACAGGGCCTCAATCAGCCC.

This CDR3 is CASSIGQGSSYEQYF. CDR3 bases read: TGTGCCAGTAGTATAGGGCAGGGGTCCTCCTACGAG. V gene TRBV19 combines with J gene TRBJ2-7; a possible D gene is TRBD1 (6 bases). Read data end 3 residues before the CDR3 end; the end is taken from the germline J gene. Deletions cut 1 base from V and 0 bases from J, with 10 bases between. CDR1 LNHDA and CDR2 SQIVND come from the germline V gene (reference sequence). The CDR3 spans 15 residues.

Concerning this clone: The read ends 3 residues before the CDR3 terminus; that terminus is restored from the germline J gene. J is TRBJ1-2 and V is TRBV7-9, with 7 bases aligning to TRBD1. Per germline, CDR1 SEHNR and CDR2 FQNEAQ (reference sequence). The CDR3 is made up of 13 amino acids. The V and J ends lost 1 base and 7 bases, in that order; junction bases with no gene match: 3. Partial CDR3 DNA: TGTGCCAGCAGCTTAGAGGGGGCCGCTGGC. Protein: CASSLEGAAG. The entire CDR3 protein is CASSLEGAAGYTF.

This clone has ten or more counts. From the germline J gene comes the end of the CDR3, since the read stops 3 residues before it. The rearrangement uses TRBV30 and TRBJ2-2; maybe TRBD2 (6 bases). The CDR3 runs 13 residues. Germline V CDR1 and CDR2: GTSNPN, SVGIG (reference sequence). The V end lost 2 bases, the J end lost 4 bases, and 8 bases lay between the germline ends. The CDR3 DNA, read in part, is TGTGCCTGGAGTTTTAGCGGCACCGGGGAG. Translated, it gives CAWSFSGTGE. The whole CDR3 sequence reads CAWSFSGTGELFF.

This clone was found a few times. The sequence runs out 3 residues before the end of the CDR3; the remainder is reconstructed from the germline J gene. The chain recombines TRBV5-1 with TRBJ2-1; the match to TRBD2 covers 9 bases. Trimming took 0 bases from V and 6 from J; bases not matched to a gene: 7. This CDR3 is 16 amino acids long. Germline V gene sequence: CDR1 SGHRS, CDR2 YFSETQ. CDR3 DNA, as far as it was read: TGCGCCAGCAGCTTGGCGGCGGGGGGGTTTTTCAATGAG. Amino acid sequence: CASSLAAGGFFNE. The full CDR3 protein is CASSLAAGGFFNEQFF.

A few counts support this clone. The missing CDR3 end, 3 residues past where the read stops, is filled in from the germline J gene. The chain has TRBV29-1 and TRBJ2-1; D may be TRBD2 (6 bases). Germline V gene sequence: CDR1 SQVTM, CDR2 ANQGSEA. This CDR3 has 14 amino acids. Deletions cut 3 bases from V and 2 bases from J, with 11 bases between. CDR3 loop: CSVDVLAPYNEQFF. The part of the CDR3 DNA that was read is TGCAGCGTTGATGTACTAGCCCCCTACAATGAG.

This clone showed up many times. The CDR3 end falls 3 residues outside the read, so it is completed with the germline J gene. The gene calls are TRBV20-1 and TRBJ2-3; D gene unclear. V lost 3 bases, J lost 6 bases, and 7 bases lay in between. Germline V gives CDR1 DFQATT, CDR2 SNEGSKA (reference sequence). This CDR3 is 11 amino acids long. The covered CDR3 bases are TGCAGTGCTAGCCCTGTCGATACG. This translates into CSASPVDT. The CDR3 as a whole reads CSASPVDTQYF.

This clone was seen ten or more times. The sequence runs out 3 residues before the end of the CDR3; the remainder is reconstructed from the germline J gene. This chain uses TRBV5-1 with TRBJ1-1; maybe TRBD1 (6 bases). Per germline, CDR1 SGHRS and CDR2 YFSETQ. The length of the CDR3 is 16 residues. Trimming left V 0 bases short and J 5 bases short, with 17 bases between. The CDR3 sequence: CASSLVQGSLSTEAFF. The part of the CDR3 DNA that was read is TGCGCCAGCAGCTTGGTCCAGGGGAGCCTGAGTACTGAA.

This clone turned up a few times. The CDR3 is cut off 3 residues early in the read; its end comes from the germline J gene. This chain links TRBV19 with TRBJ2-3; possibly TRBD1 for D (5 bases). The length of the CDR3 is 13 residues. Trimming left V 5 bases short and J 7 bases short, with 13 bases between. CDR1 is LNHDA, CDR2 SQIVND, per germline (reference sequence). CDR3 amino acids: CASSLQGTNTQYF. The sequenced part of the CDR3 DNA is TGTGCCAGTAGTTTGCAGGGCACGAATACG.

This clone was recorded at least ten times. Sequencing ends 3 residues short of the CDR3 end; the germline J gene provides the rest. The chain has TRBV5-1 and TRBJ2-3; D is uncertain. The CDR3 spans 14 residues. Germline CDR1 SGHRS, CDR2 YFSETQ. V gave up 2 bases and J gave up 1 base, with 8 bases separating them. CDR3: CASSLKRGTDTQYF. CDR3 DNA, as far as it was read: TGCGCCAGCAGCTTAAAAAGGGGCACAGATACG.

In this sample, this clone turned up many times. The observed sequence ends 3 residues before the CDR3 terminus, with the missing tail filled in from the germline J gene. The chain joins TRBV30 to TRBJ1-6; TRBD1 is a possible D gene (5 bases). In germline, CDR1 is GTSNPN, CDR2 SVGIG (reference sequence). The V end lost 1 base, the J end lost 6 bases, and 10 bases lay between the germline ends. The CDR3 sequence is 14 residues long. The DNA read from the CDR3 is TGTGCCTGGAGTGATTCACAGGCTAATTCACCC. Protein sequence: CAWSDSQANSP. The full-length CDR3 reads as CAWSDSQANSPLHF.

This clone appeared a few times. The CDR3 goes on 3 residues after the read ends, and that part is filled in from the germline J gene. This chain uses TRBV5-1 with TRBJ2-1, with 9 bases aligning to TRBD2. The length of the CDR3 is 16 residues. After removal of 0 bases from V and 6 bases from J, the junction contained 7 bases not matched to a gene. CDR1 SGHRS and CDR2 YFSETQ come from the germline V gene. The CDR3 here is CASSLGGLAGTNEQFF. Partial CDR3 DNA: TGCGCCAGCAGCTTGGGGGGGCTAGCGGGGACCAATGAG. Complete variable domain (other parts from reference TRBV5-1 and TRBJ2-1): KAGVTQTPRYLIKTRGQQVTLSCSPISGHRSVSWYQQTPGQGLQFLFEYFSETQRNKGNFPGRFSGRQFSNSRSEMNVSTLELGDSALYLCASSLGGLAGTNEQFFGPGTRLTVL.

This clone was detected ten times or more. Read sequence stops 3 residues before the CDR3 end, and the germline J gene provides the missing end. The chain uses TRBV7-6 and TRBJ1-2; 10 nucleotides match TRBD1. CDR1 is SGHVS and CDR2 is FNYEAQ in the germline V gene. This CDR3 is built from 15 residues. The part of the CDR3 DNA that was read is TGTGCCAGCAGCCCAGGGACAGGGGAAGTGAGCGGC. It specifies CASSPGTGEVSG. The whole CDR3 is CASSPGTGEVSGYTF.

Worth noting for this clone: Read data end 3 residues before the CDR3 end; the end is taken from the germline J gene. The chain recombines TRBV20-1 with TRBJ1-1; TRBD1 aligns across 10 bases. Germline CDR1 is DFQATT and CDR2 is SNEGSKA (reference sequence). This CDR3 has 15 amino acids. The ends lost 6 bases at V and 0 bases at J; junction bases unmatched: 7. The covered CDR3 bases are TGCAGTGCCCTGGACAGGGGGGTTTTGAACACTGAA. Translated, it gives CSALDRGVLNTE. The full-length CDR3 reads as CSALDRGVLNTEAFF.

The CDR3 spells CASIGQGWNQPQHF. Partial CDR3 DNA: TGTGCCAGTATCGGGCAGGGCTGGAATCAGCCC. V and J are TRBV19 and TRBJ1-5; D may be TRBD1 (5 bases). The read stops 3 residues short of the end of the CDR3; the missing end is completed from the germline J gene. The CDR3 length is 14 residues. Trimming left V 7 bases short and J 4 bases short, with 14 bases between. Germline V gene data show CDR1 as LNHDA and CDR2 as SQIVND (reference sequence).

This clone was observed a handful of times. CDR3 DNA (partial): TGTGCCAGCAGTGGACTAGCGTTTGGCACAGATACG. Its protein product is CASSGLAFGTDT. The full CDR3 reads CASSGLAFGTDTQYF. The rearrangement joins TRBV2 to TRBJ2-3; 8 positions agree with TRBD2. The read falls 3 residues short of the CDR3 end, and the missing part is taken from the germline J gene. V lost 4 bases and J lost 1; bases outside the gene matches: 4. Germline V CDR1 and CDR2: SNHLY, FYNNEI. CDR3 size: 15 residues. Based on the CDR3 plus reference TRBV2 and TRBJ2-3, the full variable domain is EPEVTQTPSHQVTQMGQEVILRCVPISNHLYFYWYRQILGQKVEFLVSFYNNEISEKSEIFDDQFSVERPDGSNFTLKIRSTKLEDSAMYFCASSGLAFGTDTQYFGPGTRLTVL.

A remark on this clone: The read halts 3 residues ahead of the CDR3 end, with the missing end drawn from the germline J gene. This rearrangement joins TRBV2 to TRBJ1-5; D perhaps matches TRBD1 (6 bases). V gave up 3 bases and J gave up 7 bases, with 19 bases separating them. Germline V gives CDR1 SNHLY, CDR2 FYNNEI. CDR3 length: 16 amino acids. CDR3 DNA, as far as it was read: TGTGCCAGCAGTGATTTGGGCAGGGGTTCGGAGCAGCCC. It encodes CASSDLGRGSEQP. The entire CDR3 protein is CASSDLGRGSEQPQHF.

The covered CDR3 bases are TGTGCCAGCAGTATTAGCGGGAGGGGGTCTAAACTCTACAATGAG. Translated, it gives CASSISGRGSKLYNE. The complete CDR3 protein is CASSISGRGSKLYNEQFF. The chain combines TRBV2 with TRBJ2-1; 11 bases are shared with TRBD2. From the germline J gene comes the end of the CDR3, since the read stops 3 residues before it. With V trimmed by 5 bases and J by 3 bases, 12 bases remained unmatched. This CDR3 spans 18 amino acids. Germline loops: CDR1 SNHLY, CDR2 FYNNEI.

This clone occurred many times. The CDR3 extends 3 residues past the end of the read, so its final part is completed from the germline J gene. The genes are TRBV7-9 and TRBJ1-1; D unclear. This CDR3 contains 14 residues. Germline-derived CDR1 and CDR2 are SEHNR and FQNEAQ (reference sequence). Trimming cost V 1 base and J 4 bases, with 10 bases left between them. The CDR3 is CASSLDVVATEAFF. The sequenced CDR3 bases are TGTGCCAGCAGCTTAGATGTAGTTGCCACTGAA.

This clone was recorded many times. Coverage ceases 3 residues before the CDR3 finishes, and the germline J gene fills in the end. The J gene is TRBJ2-3, the V gene TRBV12-5; 7 bases are shared with TRBD1. The V segment lost 1 base and the J segment 8 bases; nucleotides outside the gene matches: 9. CDR1 and CDR2 (germline): LGHNT, FRNRAP. This CDR3 comprises 15 residues. This CDR3 is CASGLETGSSGTQYF. Incomplete CDR3 DNA: TGTGCTAGTGGTTTGGAGACAGGGTCCTCCGGTACG.

This clone was counted many times. The CDR3 goes on 3 residues after the read ends, and that part is filled in from the germline J gene. The chain employs TRBV18 and TRBJ2-3; 8 positions match TRBD2. Germline CDR1 reads KGHSH; CDR2 reads LQKENI. V was pared by 3 bases and J by 4 bases, with 18 bases of the junction left unmatched. The CDR3 has 19 residues. The CDR3 region is CASSPKRLGGDSPPDTQYF. CDR3 DNA (partial): TGTGCCAGCTCACCGAAACGGCTCGGGGGGGACTCCCCCCCAGATACG.

This clone was seen many times. The read terminates 3 residues before the CDR3 end, so the remaining end is supplied by the germline J gene. The V call is TRBV18, the J call TRBJ2-1, with TRBD2 matching 10 bases. The CDR3 spans 18 residues. Germline-derived CDR1 and CDR2 are KGHSH and LQKENI. J lost 4 bases, V lost 3 bases, and 12 bases had no gene match. The sequenced part of the CDR3 DNA is TGTGCCAGCTCACCGGGTCTAGCGGGAGTACTTCTTTACAATGAG. Translated, it gives CASSPGLAGVLLYNE. The CDR3, in full, reads CASSPGLAGVLLYNEQFF.

In this sample, this clone is medium-sized. The read terminates 3 residues before the CDR3 end, so the remaining end is supplied by the germline J gene. The V gene is TRBV19, the J gene TRBJ1-5; D might be TRBD1 (6 bases). Germline V gene sequence: CDR1 LNHDA, CDR2 SQIVND (reference sequence). Trimming shortened V by 4 bases and J by 7 bases, and 11 bases separated the two germline ends. The CDR3 totals 13 residues. The CDR3 loop reads CASSTQGYQPQHF. The DNA read from the CDR3 is TGTGCCAGTAGTACACAGGGTTACCAGCCC.

This clone appeared many times. The read comes to an end 3 residues before the CDR3 does, leaving the germline J gene to fill in the end. This chain links TRBV27 with TRBJ2-2, with 8 positions matching TRBD2. Germline V gives CDR1 MNHEY, CDR2 SMNVEV (reference sequence). The CDR3 contains 18 residues. J gave up 4 bases and V 2 bases, and 12 bases lay outside the gene matches. CDR3 region: CASSLIPAGAGGTGELFF. CDR3 bases read: TGTGCCAGCAGTTTAATCCCAGCGGGAGCCGGTGGCACCGGGGAG.

CDR3 bases read: TGTGCCAGCTCACAGGACAGGGGGATCTCCTACGAG. It translates to CASSQDRGISYE. The whole CDR3 protein is CASSQDRGISYEQYF. The V call is TRBV18, the J call TRBJ2-7; 10 nucleotides line up with TRBD1. The CDR3 goes on 3 residues after the read ends, and that part is filled in from the germline J gene. The V gene's germline CDR1 is KGHSH and CDR2 LQKENI. The V segment lost 4 bases and the J segment 0 bases; nucleotides outside the gene matches: 3. CDR3 length: 15 amino acids.

About this clone itself: The CDR3 is cut off 3 residues early in the read; its end comes from the germline J gene. V usage is TRBV19 and J usage is TRBJ2-7; tentative D call: TRBD1 (6 bases). The ends were cut back, 4 bases at V and 0 bases at J, with 10 bases in the middle. The CDR3 runs to 14 residues. CDR1 is LNHDA, CDR2 SQIVND, per germline (reference sequence). The CDR3: CASSTGQSSYEQYF. The sequenced part of the CDR3 DNA is TGTGCCAGTAGTACGGGACAAAGCTCCTACGAG.

This clone came up many times. The read is 3 residues too short to cover the CDR3 end, so that end is filled in from the germline J gene. This chain uses TRBV19 with TRBJ1-1; 11 nucleotides match TRBD1. The CDR3 has 14 residues. Germline values: CDR1 LNHDA, CDR2 SQIVND (reference sequence). The part of the CDR3 DNA that was read is TGTGCCAGTAGTATCACGGACAGGGGGCTTTGG. This gives the protein CASSITDRGLW. The full CDR3 protein reads CASSITDRGLWAFF.

This clone appeared many times. The read halts 3 residues ahead of the CDR3 end, with the missing end drawn from the germline J gene. This chain links TRBV5-4 with TRBJ2-3, with 8 bases fitting TRBD2. The CDR3 consists of 16 residues. Germline loops: CDR1 SGHNT, CDR2 YYREEE (reference sequence). Unmatched junction bases numbered 10, after V lost 2 bases and J lost 5 bases. The part of the CDR3 DNA that was read is TGTGCCAGCAGCTTTAACGGGAGGGCCGGGGAAGATACG. Amino acids: CASSFNGRAGEDT. The full-length CDR3 reads as CASSFNGRAGEDTQYF.

This clone was counted at least ten times. The CDR3 reads CASSPAYTGELFF. Partial CDR3 DNA: TGTGCCAGCTCACCAGCGTACACCGGGGAG. V is TRBV18 and J is TRBJ2-2; D not certain. The DNA ends 3 residues before the CDR3 does, and the rest of the CDR3 is filled in from the germline J gene. This CDR3 is 13 amino acids long. In germline, CDR1 is KGHSH, CDR2 LQKENI. V lost 2 bases and J 3 bases, leaving 4 bases between the germline ends.